The clone carrying this T cell receptor (beta chain) showed up just a few times. V was cut by 4 bases and J by 4 bases, with 7 bases left in between. Germline V gene lookup returns CDR1 SQVTM and CDR2 ANQGSEA. The CDR3 is 12 residues long. This record belongs to a study of blood T cells in healthy people across ages. For the second PCR, which ran for roughly 7 to 11 cycles, a sample-barcoded 5' primer and a J-beta primer mix were used. In TCRdb, the 5' RACE reads were re-called with MiXCR into one record per CDR3 protein. The table lists under 700,000 distinct CDR3 sequences, 24% of them singletons. The same specimen was also included in a second study, on T cells of mothers and their children. That source notes: Detection yielded no persistent microchimeric T cell clones.

The sequencing input was blood. This TCR was sampled from a boy aged 5-17 years in good health. The chain employs TRBV29-1 and TRBJ2-2; weak D call: TRBD1 (6 bases). CDR3 in DNA: TGCAGCGTTGGGACAGTCACCGGGGAGCTGTTTTTT. Protein: CSVGTVTGELFF.